This TCR beta chain was obtained from a study of T-cell memory formation after mild COVID-19. This clonotype appeared a few times. Antigen unknown. Constant-segment primers served in 5'RACE that generated TCR alpha and TCR beta cDNA libraries bearing sample barcodes and UMIs. TCRdb recomputed calls from the 5' RACE reads with MiXCR, one row per CDR3 protein. Of just over 350,000 distinct CDR3 sequences in the sample, roughly an eighth are singletons; the top ten hold about 22%. CDR3 length equals 14 residues. V lost 3 bases, J lost 0 bases, and 9 bases lay in between. Germline CDR1 is SEHNR and CDR2 is FQNEAQ (reference sequence). Points from the study as a whole: CD4/CD8 balance characterized clones contracting day 15 to 85, and CD4+ skew characterized later expanders.

The TCR was taken from a man in his late teens or twenties who had mild COVID-19 (a few samples of this study predate the infection). Cell type and time point are not known. Sequencing was performed on PBMCs or a T cell subset sorted from them (not recorded which). The J gene is TRBJ2-7, the V gene TRBV7-9; maybe TRBD1 (5 bases). The CDR3 here is CASSFQGSSYEQYF. The DNA of the CDR3 is TGTGCCAGCAGCTTTCAGGGTTCCTCCTACGAGCAGTACTTC. Drawing the rest from reference TRBV7-9 and TRBJ2-7, the complete variable domain is DTGVSQNPRHKITKRGQNVTFRCDPISEHNRLYWYRQTLGQGPEFLTYFQNEAQLEKSRLLSDRFSAERPKGSFSTLEIQRTEQGDSAMYLCASSFQGSSYEQYFGPGTRLTVT.